This T cell receptor (beta chain) stems from a study of T-cell reconstitution after alpha-beta-depleted transplantation in children. Germline CDR1 is DFQATT and CDR2 is SNEGSKA (reference sequence). V dropped 0 bases and J dropped 4 bases, with 12 bases sitting between them. This CDR3 has 14 amino acids. Overall study findings and caveats: Recipient T cells and thymic progenitors that survived were the source of the high TCRbeta diversity seen at day 60 in some patients.

This sample's TCRbeta library carried unique molecular identifier barcodes. TCRdb called the PCR reads again in MiXCR, with one record for every CDR3 protein. The sample includes over 90,000 distinct CDR3 sequences, about 6% of them seen just once. On this clonotype: Its specificity is unknown.

The J gene is TRBJ1-2, the V gene TRBV20-1, with a possible D match to TRBD1 (5 bases). This TCR was recovered from a female patient between 2 and 15 years old who had a stem cell transplant for Fanconi anemia, so the T cells may come from the graft donor. Sequencing used PBMCs, mostly from graft donor cells, obtained 60 days after TCRalphabeta/CD19-depleted stem cell transplant. In DNA form, the CDR3 reads TGCAGTGCTAGAGATCCAACAGGCACCTATGGCTACACCTTC. It specifies CSARDPTGTYGYTF.